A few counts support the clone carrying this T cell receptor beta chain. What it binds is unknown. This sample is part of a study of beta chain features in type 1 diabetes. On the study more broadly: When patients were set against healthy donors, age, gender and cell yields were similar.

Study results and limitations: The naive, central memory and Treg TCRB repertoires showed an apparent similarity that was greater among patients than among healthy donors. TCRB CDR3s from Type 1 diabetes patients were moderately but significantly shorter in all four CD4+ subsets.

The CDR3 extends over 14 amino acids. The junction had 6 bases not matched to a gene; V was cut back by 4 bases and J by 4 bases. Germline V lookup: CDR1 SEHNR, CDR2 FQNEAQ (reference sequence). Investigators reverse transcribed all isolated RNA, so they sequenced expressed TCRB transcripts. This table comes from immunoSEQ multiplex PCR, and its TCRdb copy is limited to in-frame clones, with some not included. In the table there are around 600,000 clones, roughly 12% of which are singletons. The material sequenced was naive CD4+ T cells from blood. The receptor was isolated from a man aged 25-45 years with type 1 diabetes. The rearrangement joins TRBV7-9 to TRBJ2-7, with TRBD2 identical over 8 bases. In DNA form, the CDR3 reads TGTGCCAGCAGCTCCCCAGGCGGGAGGTACGAGCAGTACTTC. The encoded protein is CASSSPGGRYEQYF.